The clone carrying this T cell receptor beta chain has at least ten counts. What it recognizes is unknown. Each diagnosis was determined on the basis of clinical symptoms, serum thyroxine, TRAb, thyroid ultrasound and orbital computed tomography. The sample is drawn from a study of Graves' ophthalmopathy and Graves' hyperthyroidism. Overall study results and limits: Clonotypes were expanded in thyroid at above 0.001 frequency, and most also appeared in blood. The model forecast ophthalmopathy progression, reaching roughly 71% sensitivity and less than 75% specificity.

Scientists amplified the TCR beta CDR3 regions from RNA transcripts. RT-PCR with HTBI primers came first, then second-round multiplex PCR. TCRdb recomputed calls from the multiplex PCR reads with MiXCR, one row per CDR3 protein. The sample includes around 1,200,000 distinct CDR3 sequences, about 36% of them seen just once. The CDR3 length is 13 residues. Trimming pared 8 bases from V and 2 bases from J, leaving 13 bases between. Germline loops: CDR1 WNHNN, CDR2 SYGVQD (reference sequence). V usage is TRBV10-1 and J usage is TRBJ2-7; D is uncertain. The specimen sequenced was peripheral blood or thyroid tissue (not recorded which). The sequence came from an adult man with Graves' hyperthyroidism. The CDR3 DNA follows: TGCGCCAGCGCGCCGGGCCTTGCCTACGAGCAGTACTTC. It specifies CASAPGLAYEQYF.